These 31 T cell receptor beta chains originate from one sample sequenced in a study of blood T cell repertoires in COVID-19. Sequenced by immunoSEQ multiplex PCR; TCRdb stores in-frame clones only, minus some. The sample records under 130,000 clones, roughly nine tenths being singletons. The source material was peripheral blood. All receptors derive from a woman older than 75 in a cohort sampled during active COVID-19.

The rearrangement joins TRBV18 to TRBJ2-1; D call uncertain. The CDR3 has 12 amino acids. Trimming shortened V by 2 bases and J by 5 bases, and 4 bases separated the two germline ends. Germline CDR1 reads KGHSH; CDR2 reads LQKENI. The CDR3 is CASSPADNEQFF. DNA for the CDR3: TGTGCCAGCTCACCAGCGGACAATGAGCAGTTCTTC.

The genes are TRBV5-1 and TRBJ1-1; a possible D gene is TRBD1 (6 bases). The CDR3 contains 17 residues. Between the trimmed V and J ends, which lost 7 bases and 0 bases, there was a span of 22 bases. The germline V gene encodes CDR1 SGHRS and CDR2 YFSETQ. CDR3 amino acids: CASSPTGTPSMNTEAFF. CDR3 DNA sequence: TGCGCCAGCTCCCCCACCGGGACACCTTCCATGAACACTGAAGCTTTCTTT.

The chain uses TRBV7-9 and TRBJ2-5, with TRBD2 as a possible D gene (6 bases). CDR1 is SEHNR and CDR2 is FQNEAQ in the germline V gene (reference sequence). V was clipped by 5 bases and J by 7 bases, with 17 bases between them. This CDR3 is 14 amino acids long. The CDR3 nucleotides are TGTGCCAGCAGCCCAGTGTGGGGGGTGAGGACCCAGTACTTC. Residues: CASSPVWGVRTQYF.

J is TRBJ2-7 and V is TRBV10-1, with 7 bases lining up with TRBD1. CDR3 length: 13 residues. J was trimmed by 3 bases and V by 4 bases; bases with no gene match: 3. Per the germline V gene, CDR1 is WNHNN and CDR2 is SYGVQD (reference sequence). CDR3: CASSGQGSYEQYF. The CDR3, as DNA: TGCGCCAGCAGTGGACAGGGCAGCTACGAGCAGTACTTC.

CDR3: CASASSSYEQYF. The CDR3 region has the DNA TGCGCCAGCGCCTCATCGAGCTACGAGCAGTACTTC. The rearrangement joins TRBV10-1 to TRBJ2-7; D unclear. Per germline, CDR1 WNHNN and CDR2 SYGVQD (reference sequence). Trimming stripped 8 bases from V and 3 bases from J, with 11 bases between. CDR3 length: 12 residues.

The V call is TRBV13, the J call TRBJ2-1; TRBD2 matches at 11 bases. CDR1 is PRHDT and CDR2 is FYEKMQ in the germline V gene (reference sequence). Trimming cost V 5 bases and J 6 bases; bases outside gene matches: 9. The CDR3 totals 16 residues. Here the CDR3 reads CASSPLAGGPFNEQFF. CDR3 DNA: TGTGCCAGCAGCCCGTTAGCGGGAGGGCCGTTCAATGAGCAGTTCTTC.

V is TRBV3-1 (or the pseudogene TRBV3-2) and J is TRBJ1-1; no definite D call. V was trimmed by 2 bases and J by 8 bases, leaving 18 bases between them. CDR1 is LGHDT, CDR2 YNNKEL, per germline (reference sequence). CDR3 size: 15 residues. CDR3 in amino acids: CASSQSPNGGLEAFF. The CDR3 bases are TGTGCCAGCAGCCAATCCCCTAACGGAGGTCTAGAAGCTTTCTTT.

The count of this clone is one. The chain has TRBV6-2 or TRBV6-3 and TRBJ2-2; D remains ambiguous. This CDR3 is 15 amino acids long. Germline V gene sequence: CDR1 MNHEY, CDR2 SVGEGT. Trimming left V 4 bases short and J 0 bases short, with 9 bases between. The chain's CDR3 is CASSSYLANTGELFF. The DNA of the CDR3 is TGTGCCAGCAGTTCGTATCTAGCGAACACCGGGGAGCTGTTTTTT.

This sequence joins TRBV5-6 and TRBJ2-7, with 8 nucleotides matching TRBD2. This CDR3 spans 16 amino acids. Trimming took 3 bases from V and 0 from J; bases not matched to a gene: 8. Germline lookup yields CDR1 SGHDT and CDR2 YYEEEE. The CDR3 DNA reads as TGTGCCAGCAGCTGGGGTGGCGGGGGGAGCTCCTACGAGCAGTACTTC. This translates into CASSWGGGGSSYEQYF.

The V call is TRBV3-1 (or the pseudogene TRBV3-2), the J call TRBJ2-7; TRBD2 agrees at 9 bases. This CDR3 has 16 amino acids. V lost 0 bases and J lost 5; bases outside the gene matches: 8. Germline V gene lookup returns CDR1 LGHDT and CDR2 YNNKEL (reference sequence). The CDR3 DNA is TGTGCCAGCAGCCAAGATCGGGGGACTAGCTACCACGAGCAGTACTTC. It yields the protein CASSQDRGTSYHEQYF.

V and J are TRBV30 and TRBJ1-2, with 8 bases fitting TRBD1. This CDR3 spans 14 amino acids. The V gene's germline CDR1 is GTSNPN and CDR2 SVGIG (reference sequence). J lost 7 bases, V lost 3 bases, and 10 bases had no gene match. CDR3 sequence: CAWRVNRGVRGYTF. The CDR3 DNA is TGTGCCTGGAGAGTTAACAGGGGGGTGCGTGGCTACACCTTC.

The J gene is TRBJ1-3, the V gene TRBV5-6; D is undetermined. The CDR3 has 15 amino acids. Trimming took 5 bases from V and 4 from J, leaving 16 bases between them. CDR1 and CDR2 from the germline V gene are SGHDT and YYEEEE. Here the CDR3 reads CASSWREPAGNTIYF. The DNA of the CDR3 is TGTGCCAGCAGTTGGAGGGAGCCCGCAGGAAACACCATATATTTT.

This chain uses TRBV10-1 with TRBJ2-3, with D unclear. With 2 bases removed from V and 7 bases from J, the gap between germline ends came to 13 bases. Germline V CDR1 and CDR2: WNHNN, SYGVQD (reference sequence). This CDR3 comprises 14 residues. The CDR3 reads CASSEPTGANTQYF. DNA for the CDR3: TGCGCCAGCAGTGAGCCCACCGGAGCGAATACGCAGTATTTT.

The gene calls are TRBV2 and TRBJ2-7; 10 positions match TRBD2. This CDR3 is 15 amino acids long. Germline loops: CDR1 SNHLY, CDR2 FYNNEI. With V trimmed by 6 bases and J by 7 bases, 12 bases remained unmatched. Here the CDR3 DNA reads TGTGCCAGCAGCCCACTAGCGGGGACTGGGGGAGAGCAGTACTTC. This translates into CASSPLAGTGGEQYF. Based on the CDR3 plus reference TRBV2 and TRBJ2-7, the full variable domain is EPEVTQTPSHQVTQMGQEVILRCVPISNHLYFYWYRQILGQKVEFLVSFYNNEISEKSEIFDDQFSVERPDGSNFTLKIRSTKLEDSAMYFCASSPLAGTGGEQYFGPGTRLTVT.

The chain employs TRBV7-8 and TRBJ1-1; no clear D. CDR3 length equals 13 residues. Trimming took 4 bases from V and 1 from J, leaving 7 bases between them. Germline V gene data show CDR1 as SGHVS and CDR2 as FQNEAQ. This CDR3 reads CASSYGGNTEAFF. CDR3 DNA: TGTGCCAGCAGCTACGGCGGGAACACTGAAGCTTTCTTT.

This clone has only one observation. This rearrangement joins TRBV5-1 to TRBJ2-1; 10 bases agree with TRBD2. This CDR3 has 19 residues. CDR1 SGHRS and CDR2 YFSETQ come from the germline V gene. V was pared by 3 bases and J by 0 bases, with 12 bases of the junction left unmatched. The CDR3 nucleotides are TGCGCCAGCAGCTATCCGTCTAGCGGGGGCGACAGCTCCTACAATGAGCAGTTCTTC. This codes for CASSYPSSGGDSSYNEQFF.

This rearrangement joins TRBV5-1 to TRBJ2-1; the D gene is possibly TRBD2 (5 bases). CDR1 SGHRS and CDR2 YFSETQ come from the germline V gene. V lost 4 bases to trimming and J lost 7 bases, with 12 bases between them. There are 13 residues in the CDR3. CDR3 sequence reads: CASSPPTRNEQFF. CDR3 DNA: TGCGCCAGCAGCCCACCAACTAGGAATGAGCAGTTCTTC.

V is TRBV5-4 and J is TRBJ2-7, with D perhaps TRBD2 (7 bases). Germline loops: CDR1 SGHNT, CDR2 YYREEE (reference sequence). V was shortened by 4 bases and J by 2 bases, with 19 bases between the two germline ends. This CDR3 has 16 residues. The CDR3 here is CASSPGGSGQPYEQYF. CDR3 sequence (DNA): TGTGCCAGCAGCCCGGGGGGTTCGGGACAACCCTACGAGCAGTACTTC. Variable domain in full (rest from reference TRBV5-4 and TRBJ2-7): ETGVTQSPTHLIKTRGQQVTLRCSSQSGHNTVSWYQQALGQGPQFIFQYYREEENGRGNFPPRFSGLQFPNYSSELNVNALELDDSALYLCASSPGGSGQPYEQYFGPGTRLTVT.

The V and J genes are TRBV7-7 and TRBJ2-2; 11 nucleotides agree with TRBD2. The CDR3 has 15 amino acids. Germline CDR1 SSHAT, CDR2 FNYEAQ (reference sequence). The CDR3: CASGLAGGDPGELFF. CDR3 nucleotides: TGTGCTAGCGGACTAGCGGGTGGAGATCCCGGGGAGCTGTTTTTT.

V is TRBV7-2 and J is TRBJ2-7; 12 bases line up with TRBD2. The CDR3 spans 16 residues. The trim removed 5 bases at V and 2 bases at J, leaving 7 bases unmatched. Germline V gene sequence: CDR1 SGHTA, CDR2 FQGNSA. The CDR3 DNA is TGTGCCAGCAGCCCAAGGACTAGCGGGGCTACCTACGAGCAGTACTTC. Protein product: CASSPRTSGATYEQYF.

The chain is built from TRBV11-2 and TRBJ2-7; weak D call: TRBD1 (6 bases). This CDR3 spans 15 amino acids. Germline values: CDR1 SGHAT, CDR2 FQNNGV. Trimming pared 4 bases from V and 3 bases from J, leaving 16 bases between. CDR3 sequence reads: CASSSLGTPLYEQYF. CDR3 DNA: TGTGCCAGCAGCTCCCTCGGGACACCACTCTACGAGCAGTACTTC.

CDR3 bases: TGTGCCAGTTTGGACAGGGGGCTTGGCTACACCTTC. Translation gives CASLDRGLGYTF. The rearrangement links TRBV19 to TRBJ1-2; 11 bases are a match to TRBD1. CDR1 and CDR2 (germline): LNHDA, SQIVND (reference sequence). The J segment lost 7 bases and the V segment lost 8 bases, leaving 3 bases of the junction unmatched. The CDR3 is made up of 12 amino acids.

CDR3 sequence: CASSIGSLLDEQFF. Written as DNA, the CDR3 is TGTGCCAGTAGTATTGGGAGTCTACTCGATGAGCAGTTCTTC. V is TRBV19 and J is TRBJ2-1; D is perhaps TRBD2 (5 bases). V was cut by 3 bases and J by 8 bases, with 14 bases left in between. Germline CDR1 LNHDA, CDR2 SQIVND (reference sequence). The CDR3 runs to 14 residues.

This clone was counted between two and nine times. V and J are TRBV5-1 and TRBJ2-7; D possibly corresponds to TRBD1 (5 bases). This CDR3 comprises 14 residues. V was shortened by 0 bases and J by 5 bases, with 12 bases between the two germline ends. CDR1 and CDR2 (germline): SGHRS, YFSETQ. DNA for the CDR3: TGCGCCAGCAGCTTGGTGCCAGGGTTGAACGAGCAGTACTTC. Translated, it gives CASSLVPGLNEQYF.

V gene TRBV2 combines with J gene TRBJ1-1; 7 bases agree with TRBD1. The trim removed 7 bases at V and 5 bases at J, leaving 10 bases unmatched. Germline CDR1 SNHLY, CDR2 FYNNEI. The CDR3 extends over 14 amino acids. CDR3 residues: CASNELRGRTEAFF. The DNA of the CDR3 is TGTGCCAGCAATGAGTTGAGGGGGCGGACTGAAGCTTTCTTT.

The chain has TRBV29-1 and TRBJ2-5; 12 bases fit TRBD2. Germline CDR1 SQVTM, CDR2 ANQGSEA. The V and J ends lost 5 bases and 2 bases, in that order; junction bases with no gene match: 3. The CDR3 extends over 14 amino acids. The CDR3 DNA reads as TGCAGCGTTCAGACTAGCGGGGGACAAGAGACCCAGTACTTC. Amino acid sequence: CSVQTSGGQETQYF.

The V gene is TRBV29-1, the J gene TRBJ2-1; tentative D call: TRBD1 (6 bases). The CDR3 has 14 amino acids. The germline V and J ends were trimmed by 6 bases and 2 bases, with 14 bases remaining between them. Germline V gene data show CDR1 as SQVTM and CDR2 as ANQGSEA. Written as DNA, the CDR3 is TGCAGCGTAAGGACAGCCACTCCCTACAATGAGCAGTTCTTC. It translates to CSVRTATPYNEQFF.

In its sample, this clone was seen a few times. The rearrangement joins TRBV5-8 to TRBJ1-5; D might be TRBD1 (6 bases). Per germline, CDR1 SGHTS and CDR2 YDEGEE. The V end lost 6 bases, the J end lost 0 bases, and 22 bases lay between the germline ends. This CDR3 region has 18 residues. The CDR3 nucleotides are TGTGCCAGCATCATACACCAGGGGCTCCTTACTAGCAATCAGCCCCAGCATTTT. This sequence encodes CASIIHQGLLTSNQPQHF.

This clone was seen more than once but under ten times. The chain uses TRBV9 and TRBJ1-3; 7 bases map to TRBD1. The germline V gene has CDR1 SGDLS and CDR2 YYNGEE. With 1 base clipped from V and 0 bases from J, the junction kept 4 bases outside the gene matches. The CDR3 is 16 residues long. Written as DNA, the CDR3 is TGTGCCAGCAGCGTAACCGGACAGGTCTCTGGAAACACCATATATTTT. Amino acid sequence: CASSVTGQVSGNTIYF.

This sequence joins TRBV9 and TRBJ1-6; a weak D match, TRBD1 (6 bases). CDR3 length: 15 amino acids. The V and J ends lost 0 bases and 6 bases respectively, with 10 bases between them. Germline assignment: CDR1 SGDLS and CDR2 YYNGEE. CDR3 nucleotides: TGTGCCAGCAGCGTAGAGGACAGACCTAATTCACCCCTCCACTTT. As protein: CASSVEDRPNSPLHF.

This clone was found once. The rearrangement joins TRBV10-1 to TRBJ2-7; 9 nucleotides line up with TRBD2. Germline loops: CDR1 WNHNN, CDR2 SYGVQD (reference sequence). The CDR3 extends over 15 amino acids. The V gene end was trimmed by 5 bases and the J gene end by 5 bases; junction bases not matched to a gene: 10. The CDR3 DNA reads TGCGCCAGCAGTAAAAAGCGGGAGGTAATCCACGAGCAGTACTTC. Protein product: CASSKKREVIHEQYF.